The clone carrying this TCR beta chain has only a few counts. As yet, its antigen is unknown. Then a second PCR, running roughly 7 to 11 cycles, was carried out with a sample-barcoded 5' primer and a J-beta primer mix. TCRdb analysed the 5' RACE reads with MiXCR anew, one entry per CDR3 protein. The table has about 800,000 distinct CDR3 sequences, 55% to 70% seen once. This specimen comes from a study of blood T cells in healthy people across ages. Findings and caveats of the study: As age increased, TCR beta diversity per million T cells fell in a roughly linear fashion.

Germline CDR1 DFQATT, CDR2 SNEGSKA (reference sequence). The CDR3 spans 15 residues. V was shortened by 2 bases and J by 2 bases, with 16 bases between the two germline ends. The rearrangement links TRBV20-1 to TRBJ2-7; tentative D call: TRBD2 (5 bases). Sequenced sample: blood. This receptor was obtained from a man aged 30 to 39 in good health. CDR3 sequence: CSARSSEEGPYEQYF. The CDR3 bases are TGCAGTGCTAGAAGTTCGGAGGAAGGGCCCTACGAGCAGTACTTC.